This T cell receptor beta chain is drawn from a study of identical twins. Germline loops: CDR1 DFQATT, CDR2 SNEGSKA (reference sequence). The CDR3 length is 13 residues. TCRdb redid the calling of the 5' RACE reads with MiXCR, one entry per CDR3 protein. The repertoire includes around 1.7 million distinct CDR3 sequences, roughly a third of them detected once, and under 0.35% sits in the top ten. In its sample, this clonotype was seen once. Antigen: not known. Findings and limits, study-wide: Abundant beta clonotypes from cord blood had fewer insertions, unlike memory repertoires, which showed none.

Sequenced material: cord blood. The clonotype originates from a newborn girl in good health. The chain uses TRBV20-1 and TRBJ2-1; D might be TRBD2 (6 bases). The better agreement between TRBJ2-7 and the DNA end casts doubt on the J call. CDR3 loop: CSARVREDYEQYF. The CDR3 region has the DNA TGCAGTGCTAGGGTCAGGGAGGACTACGAGCAGTACTTC.